This passage covers 11 T cell receptor beta chains from one sample sequenced in a study of HIV-infected children after antiretroviral therapy interruption. As for treatment: PENTA 11 planned treatment interruption arm or continuous ART arm. A 3' RACE protocol on RNA, with unique molecular identifiers, produced the TCR library. MiXCR, applied by TCRdb to the 3' RACE reads, yields one record per CDR3 protein. The sample comprises about 83,000 distinct CDR3 sequences, roughly 6.4% of which are singletons, and about 1.1% rests with the top ten. The sequencing here drew on CD45RA+ CD4+ T cells from PBMCs, pooled from several time points, taken from a donor given antiretroviral therapy, either interrupted or continuous. Subset of the sample: naive CD4+ CD45RA+ CD45RO- T cells. Receptors originate from a pool of human donors with HIV.

The V and J genes are TRBV2 and TRBJ2-4, with 11 bases matching TRBD2. This CDR3 region has 17 residues. The V and J ends lost 8 bases and 7 bases, in that order; junction bases with no gene match: 16. Germline CDR1 is SNHLY and CDR2 is FYNNEI. As DNA, the CDR3 is TGTGCCAGCGGTCCGGCTAGCGGGGGGCTAGGGCCGAACATTCAGTACTTC. This codes for CASGPASGGLGPNIQYF.

This clonotype was counted at least ten times. The chain uses TRBV19 and TRBJ2-7; D ambiguous. Germline V gene data show CDR1 as LNHDA and CDR2 as SQIVND (reference sequence). The CDR3 is 15 amino acids. The V end was cut by 3 bases, the J end by 2 bases, with 14 bases between. The CDR3 nucleotides are TGTGCCAGTAGTATCCCAAACGCAGGCACCTACGAGCAGTACTTC. Encoded protein: CASSIPNAGTYEQYF.

This clonotype occurred a few times. This chain joins TRBV10-1 and TRBJ2-2, with a possible D match to TRBD2 (5 bases). The CDR3 has 14 residues. V lost 3 bases and J lost 7, with 12 bases in between. Per germline, CDR1 WNHNN and CDR2 SYGVQD (reference sequence). CDR3 residues: CASSDPRGRGELFF. As DNA, the CDR3 is TGCGCCAGCAGTGACCCCCGAGGGCGCGGGGAGCTGTTTTTT.

The sample holds a few counts of this clonotype. The V call is TRBV21-1, the J call TRBJ1-5. TRBV21-1 is deemed a pseudogene. The CDR3 extends over 11 amino acids. This CDR3 reads CASSKHQPQHF. The CDR3 DNA reads as TGTGCCAGCAGCAAACATCAGCCCCAGCATTTT.

This chain joins TRBV12-3 or TRBV12-4 and TRBJ2-4, with D possibly matching TRBD2 (5 bases). Trimming removed 2 bases from V and 4 bases from J, with 6 bases in between. The CDR3 is made up of 13 amino acids. Here the CDR3 reads CASSLPGKNIQYF. DNA of the CDR3: TGTGCCAGCAGTTTACCGGGGAAAAACATTCAGTACTTC.

This clonotype occurred a few times. The J gene is TRBJ2-5, the V gene TRBV5-6; no clear D gene. The CDR3 covers 13 residues. Germline V CDR1 and CDR2: SGHDT, YYEEEE. V lost 0 bases and J lost 5, with 8 bases in between. CDR3 residues: CASSLGVAETQYF. CDR3 in DNA: TGTGCCAGCAGCTTGGGGGTGGCCGAGACCCAGTACTTC.

V usage is TRBV28 and J usage is TRBJ1-1, with TRBD1 matching 11 bases. This CDR3 spans 17 amino acids. V trimming: 6 bases; J trimming: 0 bases; junction bases outside the gene matches: 9. Germline V gives CDR1 MDHEN, CDR2 SYDVKM. The CDR3 spells CASSSAGTGGMNTEAFF. DNA for the CDR3: TGTGCCAGCAGCTCCGCCGGGACAGGGGGGATGAACACTGAAGCTTTCTTT.

This clonotype was seen repeatedly, ten times or more. The V and J genes are TRBV5-8 and TRBJ2-3; TRBD1 agrees at 9 bases. Trimming at V came to 2 bases and at J to 2 bases, leaving 6 bases not matched to a gene. The CDR3 contains 16 residues. CDR1 SGHTS and CDR2 YDEGEE come from the germline V gene. The CDR3 spells CASSFGQGTTTDTQYF. In DNA, the CDR3 is TGTGCCAGCAGCTTCGGACAGGGGACTACCACAGATACGCAGTATTTT.

This clonotype has a count of ten or more. V gene TRBV20-1 combines with J gene TRBJ1-1, with D perhaps TRBD1 (5 bases). V was cut by 6 bases and J by 1 base, with 12 bases left in between. From germline, CDR1 is DFQATT and CDR2 SNEGSKA (reference sequence). The CDR3 sequence is 13 residues long. The CDR3 DNA follows: TGCAGTGCGCAGACAGATAAGAACACTGAAGCTTTCTTT. Protein product: CSAQTDKNTEAFF.

Many counts were recorded for this clonotype. The chain recombines TRBV11-2 with TRBJ1-1; D unresolved. The V and J ends lost 3 bases and 5 bases respectively, with 10 bases between them. The CDR3 has 13 residues. CDR1 is SGHAT, CDR2 FQNNGV, per germline. The CDR3 nucleotides read TGTGCCAGCAGCTTTTTCGGAAGGACTGAAGCTTTCTTT. As protein: CASSFFGRTEAFF. The complete variable domain, with remaining parts taken from reference TRBV11-2 and TRBJ1-1, reads EAGVAQSPRYKIIEKRQSVAFWCNPISGHATLYWYQQILGQGPKLLIQFQNNGVVDDSQLPKDRFSAERLKGVDSTLKIQPAKLEDSAVYLCASSFFGRTEAFFGQGTRLTVV.

This clonotype was counted at least ten times. V usage is TRBV2 and J usage is TRBJ2-1; D remains ambiguous. The germline gives CDR1 SNHLY, CDR2 FYNNEI. V gave up 8 bases and J gave up 2 bases, with 4 bases separating them. The CDR3 has 11 amino acids. Here the CDR3 DNA reads TGTGCCAGCGGGCCCTACAATGAGCAGTTCTTC. Translating it yields CASGPYNEQFF.